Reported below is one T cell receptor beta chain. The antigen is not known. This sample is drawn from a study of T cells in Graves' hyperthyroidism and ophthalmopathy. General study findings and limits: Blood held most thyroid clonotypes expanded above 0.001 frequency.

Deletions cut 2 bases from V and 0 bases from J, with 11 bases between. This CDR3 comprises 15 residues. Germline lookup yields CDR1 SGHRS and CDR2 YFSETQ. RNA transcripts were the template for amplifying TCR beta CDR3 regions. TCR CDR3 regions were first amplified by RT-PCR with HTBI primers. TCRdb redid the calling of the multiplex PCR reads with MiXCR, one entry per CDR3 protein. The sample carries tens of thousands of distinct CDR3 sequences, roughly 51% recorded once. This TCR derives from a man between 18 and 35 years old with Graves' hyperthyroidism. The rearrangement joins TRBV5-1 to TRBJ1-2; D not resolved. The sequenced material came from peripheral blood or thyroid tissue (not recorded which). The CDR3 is CASSFTDRANYGYTF. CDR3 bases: TGCGCCAGCAGCTTCACAGACCGAGCTAACTATGGCTACACCTTC.